This T cell receptor beta chain was identified during a study of Graves' ophthalmopathy and Graves' hyperthyroidism. Germline lookup yields CDR1 MNHEY and CDR2 SVGAGI. V lost 8 bases, J lost 9 bases, and 14 bases lay in between. The CDR3 has 11 amino acids. Amplification from RNA transcripts yielded the TCR beta CDR3 regions. Second-round multiplex PCR came after first-round RT-PCR with HTBI primers. TCRdb re-analysed the multiplex PCR reads in MiXCR, keeping a single row per CDR3 protein. Of approximately 640,000 distinct CDR3 sequences in the sample, over 40% were seen once. This clonotype was counted at least ten times.

This clonotype was sampled from an adult man with Graves' ophthalmopathy. The sample taken for sequencing was peripheral blood. The V gene is TRBV6-5, the J gene TRBJ2-7; D uncertain. The chain's CDR3 is CASGDSTMQYF. In DNA, the CDR3 is TGTGCCAGCGGGGATTCAACTATGCAGTACTTC.